This T cell receptor (beta chain) emerged from a study of blood T cell repertoires in COVID-19. Overall study context: Researchers got acute and convalescent COVID-19 samples from the United States, Italy and Spain. The analysed material was cDNA or gDNA that came from T cells, B-cell-depleted T cells, or PBMCs.

Germline CDR1 and CDR2: LGHDT and YNNKEL (reference sequence). CDR3 length: 16 amino acids. J lost 9 bases, V lost 4 bases, and 10 bases had no gene match. Repertoires were generated with immunoSEQ multiplex PCR, while TCRdb's copy carries only in-frame clones and drops some. The table shows some 140,000 clones, with approximately 80% occurring only once. Sample: peripheral blood. The chain recombines TRBV3-1 (or the pseudogene TRBV3-2) with TRBJ1-6; TRBD1 agrees at 9 bases. The TCR was taken from a woman aged 60 to 75 with acute or convalescent COVID-19. The CDR3, as DNA: TGTGCCAGCAGCCCCTCGGGGACAGGGCGTAGTTCACCCCTCCACTTT. Translated: CASSPSGTGRSSPLHF.